Listed below are T cell receptor beta chains from one sample, sequenced in a study of blood T cell repertoires in COVID-19. Sequencing was performed with immunoSEQ multiplex PCR; in TCRdb, only in-frame clones are kept and a portion is missing. Of just over 80,000 clones listed, 81% are singletons. The sequencing sample was made of peripheral blood. The receptor source for this set is an elderly man with acute or convalescent COVID-19. Each CDR3 is given without its conserved first and last residue. The order of the fields is D gene, J gene, V gene, CDR3 protein. D genes are given only for firm matches.

d_gene: -
j_gene: TRBJ1-1
v_gene: TRBV7-3
CDR3aa: ASSLQPGGDYTEAF

d_gene: TRBD1
j_gene: TRBJ1-5
v_gene: TRBV28
CDR3aa: ASSLIRGTGRHNQPQH

d_gene: TRBD1
j_gene: TRBJ2-7
v_gene: TRBV7-9
CDR3aa: ASGDSAVYEQY

d_gene: -
j_gene: TRBJ1-1
v_gene: TRBV5-4
CDR3aa: ASSTDGVNTEAF

d_gene: -
j_gene: TRBJ2-7
v_gene: TRBV19
CDR3aa: ASTGSDYEQY

d_gene: TRBD1
j_gene: TRBJ2-7
v_gene: TRBV7-8
CDR3aa: ASSRQGAAYEQY

d_gene: TRBD2
j_gene: TRBJ2-3
v_gene: TRBV29-1
CDR3aa: SVPSGRLRTDTQY

d_gene: TRBD1
j_gene: TRBJ1-1
v_gene: TRBV11-1
CDR3aa: ASSYDRDTEAF

d_gene: TRBD1
j_gene: TRBJ2-5
v_gene: TRBV19
CDR3aa: ASSTPSGRGQGETQY

d_gene: TRBD1
j_gene: TRBJ2-2
v_gene: TRBV5-1
CDR3aa: ASSPRQGASGELF

d_gene: -
j_gene: TRBJ1-5
v_gene: TRBV6-6
CDR3aa: ASSPPGSNQPQH

d_gene: TRBD2
j_gene: TRBJ2-7
v_gene: TRBV10-2
CDR3aa: ASSLTSVQLRGQY

d_gene: TRBD1
j_gene: TRBJ2-7
v_gene: TRBV25-1
CDR3aa: ASSESRTGGVEQY

d_gene: -
j_gene: TRBJ1-2
v_gene: TRBV28
CDR3aa: AIGGIYGYT

d_gene: TRBD1
j_gene: TRBJ1-2
v_gene: TRBV6-5
CDR3aa: ASSKQGLGGYT

d_gene: -
j_gene: TRBJ2-3
v_gene: TRBV5-1
CDR3aa: ASSLGQETSTDTQY

d_gene: TRBD1
j_gene: TRBJ1-2
v_gene: TRBV7-2
CDR3aa: ASSRDRGIGGGYT

d_gene: TRBD2
j_gene: TRBJ2-3
v_gene: TRBV4-3
CDR3aa: ASSQDSQTSGSSTDTQY

d_gene: -
j_gene: TRBJ2-1
v_gene: TRBV28
CDR3aa: ASSLQDWTYNEQF

d_gene: -
j_gene: TRBJ2-2
v_gene: TRBV27
CDR3aa: ASSSPGGSNTGELF

d_gene: -
j_gene: TRBJ2-3
v_gene: TRBV11-2
CDR3aa: ASSLLTGPTDTQY

d_gene: -
j_gene: TRBJ2-7
v_gene: TRBV27
CDR3aa: ASSYRQSNYEQY

d_gene: -
j_gene: TRBJ1-5
v_gene: TRBV9
CDR3aa: ASSVGGDPNQPQH

d_gene: -
j_gene: TRBJ1-1
v_gene: TRBV28
CDR3aa: ASSLDTRTGTEAF

d_gene: -
j_gene: TRBJ1-4
v_gene: TRBV27
CDR3aa: ASRRTAGGEKLF

d_gene: TRBD1
j_gene: TRBJ2-2
v_gene: TRBV5-1
CDR3aa: ASSLAGTGATGELF

d_gene: TRBD1
j_gene: TRBJ2-1
v_gene: TRBV6-5
CDR3aa: ASSYRDRYNEQF

d_gene: TRBD2
j_gene: TRBJ2-5
v_gene: TRBV12-5
CDR3aa: ASGFYAGVGETQY

d_gene: TRBD1
j_gene: TRBJ1-1
v_gene: TRBV5-1
CDR3aa: ASSQTGGLTEAF

d_gene: TRBD1
j_gene: TRBJ2-7
v_gene: TRBV29-1
CDR3aa: SVTTGTGGSYEQY

d_gene: -
j_gene: TRBJ1-4
v_gene: TRBV2
CDR3aa: ASSERGWTNEKLF

d_gene: -
j_gene: TRBJ1-4
v_gene: TRBV7-2
CDR3aa: ASSLTGPYEKLF

d_gene: TRBD2
j_gene: TRBJ2-1
v_gene: TRBV18
CDR3aa: ASSPRTSGTNEQF

d_gene: -
j_gene: TRBJ2-7
v_gene: TRBV2
CDR3aa: ASSETVTVFHEQY

d_gene: -
j_gene: TRBJ1-1
v_gene: TRBV7-3
CDR3aa: ASSLVQTGEAF

d_gene: TRBD1
j_gene: TRBJ2-7
v_gene: TRBV2
CDR3aa: ASSGGQGVLSLEQY

d_gene: TRBD1
j_gene: TRBJ1-1
v_gene: TRBV24-1
CDR3aa: ATSDPGQGAEGAF

d_gene: -
j_gene: TRBJ2-7
v_gene: TRBV5-1
CDR3aa: ASSSGQFPEQY